These T cell receptor beta chains were read from a single sample in a study of circulating and synovial CD4+ cells in juvenile arthritis. The table came from immunoSEQ multiplex PCR; TCRdb's copy has only in-frame clones and leaves some out. This table has about 33,000 clones, over 90% appearing once. The sequenced sample was CD4+ T cells from blood. The receptors shown here come from a human donor with juvenile idiopathic arthritis. The conserved cysteine and the conserved F or W are not part of the CDR3 here. A D gene is named only where the DNA matches it firmly.

CDR3aa: ASSFDVFSAEAF
d_gene: .
v_gene: TRBV7-8
j_gene: TRBJ1-1

CDR3aa: AISEAGIAEAF
d_gene: .
v_gene: TRBV10-3
j_gene: TRBJ1-1

CDR3aa: ASSLRPPRSPLTPNEQF
d_gene: .
v_gene: TRBV7-3
j_gene: TRBJ2-1

CDR3aa: ASSQELDTISGNTIY
d_gene: .
v_gene: TRBV4-1
j_gene: TRBJ1-3

CDR3aa: ASSIEYSFSTDTQY
d_gene: .
v_gene: TRBV19
j_gene: TRBJ2-3

CDR3aa: ASDTSGGAPQF
d_gene: TRBD2
v_gene: TRBV7-9
j_gene: TRBJ2-1

CDR3aa: ASSSPPGAGDYGYT
d_gene: .
v_gene: TRBV6-6
j_gene: TRBJ1-2

CDR3aa: ASSVSGTGKIFGYT
d_gene: TRBD1
v_gene: TRBV5-6
j_gene: TRBJ1-2

CDR3aa: ASSQPTRQGPSYEQY
d_gene: TRBD1
v_gene: TRBV14
j_gene: TRBJ2-7

CDR3aa: ASSSPGHYNEQF
d_gene: .
v_gene: TRBV14
j_gene: TRBJ2-1

CDR3aa: ASSLVVAGVHKQY
d_gene: TRBD2
v_gene: TRBV5-6
j_gene: TRBJ2-3

CDR3aa: ASSIRGSGNTIY
d_gene: .
v_gene: TRBV19
j_gene: TRBJ1-3

CDR3aa: ASSIRRKLF
d_gene: .
v_gene: TRBV14
j_gene: TRBJ1-4

CDR3aa: ASSGGLGVYEQY
d_gene: .
v_gene: TRBV2
j_gene: TRBJ2-7

CDR3aa: ASNKENSPLH
d_gene: .
v_gene: TRBV6-5
j_gene: TRBJ1-6

CDR3aa: ASRTRGPDYGYT
d_gene: .
v_gene: TRBV19
j_gene: TRBJ1-2

CDR3aa: SVRSRGGYNEQF
d_gene: TRBD2
v_gene: TRBV29-1
j_gene: TRBJ2-1

CDR3aa: ASTRTGAHEQY
d_gene: .
v_gene: TRBV2
j_gene: TRBJ2-7

CDR3aa: ASSQDGTGVRIRNQPQH
d_gene: TRBD1
v_gene: TRBV14
j_gene: TRBJ1-5

CDR3aa: ASSPRTGVYEQY
d_gene: TRBD1
v_gene: TRBV11-2
j_gene: TRBJ2-7

CDR3aa: ASSPLGSQETQY
d_gene: .
v_gene: TRBV5-6
j_gene: TRBJ2-5

CDR3aa: ASSKIPGLAGTEQF
d_gene: TRBD2
v_gene: TRBV19
j_gene: TRBJ2-1

CDR3aa: ASSIRSATYEQY
d_gene: .
v_gene: TRBV19
j_gene: TRBJ2-7

CDR3aa: ASSPQSNYGYT
d_gene: .
v_gene: TRBV11-2
j_gene: TRBJ1-2

CDR3aa: ASSSQAFNTEAF
d_gene: .
v_gene: TRBV11-2
j_gene: TRBJ1-1

CDR3aa: ASSLGTGGDEQF
d_gene: TRBD1
v_gene: TRBV5-8
j_gene: TRBJ2-1

CDR3aa: ASSVRGGDLNEKLF
d_gene: .
v_gene: TRBV9
j_gene: TRBJ1-4

CDR3aa: ASSLTPSSYNERF
d_gene: .
v_gene: TRBV5-4
j_gene: TRBJ2-1

CDR3aa: ASSLALGFDRTYEQY
d_gene: .
v_gene: TRBV7-9
j_gene: TRBJ2-7

CDR3aa: VREFGGEQY
d_gene: .
v_gene: TRBV19
j_gene: TRBJ2-7

CDR3aa: ASSESGVRRDEQY
d_gene: .
v_gene: TRBV10-1
j_gene: TRBJ2-7

CDR3aa: ASNPTGRETQY
d_gene: TRBD1
v_gene: TRBV2
j_gene: TRBJ2-5

CDR3aa: ASSEVQGAQF
d_gene: TRBD1
v_gene: TRBV2
j_gene: TRBJ2-1

CDR3aa: ASARTSGQETQY
d_gene: TRBD2
v_gene: TRBV2
j_gene: TRBJ2-5

CDR3aa: ASSPNLVPYEQY
d_gene: .
v_gene: TRBV28
j_gene: TRBJ2-7

CDR3aa: ASSLVIRSGSGNTIY
d_gene: .
v_gene: TRBV7-2
j_gene: TRBJ1-3

CDR3aa: ASSLIAGEFEQY
d_gene: TRBD2
v_gene: TRBV28
j_gene: TRBJ2-7

CDR3aa: ASSKEGTKKETQY
d_gene: .
v_gene: TRBV21-1
j_gene: TRBJ2-5

CDR3aa: ASSSPGTGIETQY
d_gene: TRBD1
v_gene: TRBV11-2
j_gene: TRBJ2-5

CDR3aa: ASSTPPGGGYT
d_gene: TRBD1
v_gene: TRBV7-2
j_gene: TRBJ1-2

CDR3aa: ASSPSSRVSSYEQY
d_gene: .
v_gene: TRBV18
j_gene: .

CDR3aa: ASSLRTSGNNEQF
d_gene: TRBD2
v_gene: TRBV7-3
j_gene: TRBJ2-1

CDR3aa: ASSQLSNTEAF
d_gene: .
v_gene: TRBV4-2
j_gene: TRBJ1-1

CDR3aa: ASLGRDSYEQY
d_gene: .
v_gene: TRBV6-6
j_gene: TRBJ2-7

CDR3aa: ASSIRGVNTEAF
d_gene: .
v_gene: TRBV19
j_gene: TRBJ1-1

CDR3aa: ASSLGGTSTDTQY
d_gene: .
v_gene: TRBV7-9
j_gene: TRBJ2-3

CDR3aa: AATRREGETQY
d_gene: .
v_gene: TRBV2
j_gene: TRBJ2-5

CDR3aa: ASSSRQGSRTFSSYEQY
d_gene: TRBD1
v_gene: TRBV5-1
j_gene: TRBJ2-7

CDR3aa: ASSGLAGGAGPDTQY
d_gene: TRBD2
v_gene: TRBV7-6
j_gene: TRBJ2-3

CDR3aa: ATSSSGIGDIQY
d_gene: .
v_gene: TRBV15
j_gene: TRBJ2-4

CDR3aa: ASSYSLFQGSTEAF
d_gene: .
v_gene: TRBV6-5
j_gene: TRBJ1-1

CDR3aa: ASSESRTSGSNEQF
d_gene: TRBD2
v_gene: TRBV6-1
j_gene: TRBJ2-1

CDR3aa: ASSFGGATTDTQY
d_gene: TRBD2
v_gene: TRBV5-1
j_gene: TRBJ2-3

CDR3aa: ASQRERGRVEQY
d_gene: TRBD2
v_gene: TRBV6-1
j_gene: TRBJ2-7

CDR3aa: ASDLAGSGRAGEQY
d_gene: TRBD2
v_gene: TRBV2
j_gene: TRBJ2-7

CDR3aa: AGTATANQPQH
d_gene: .
v_gene: TRBV19
j_gene: TRBJ1-5

CDR3aa: ASSPASGSGEQY
d_gene: TRBD2
v_gene: TRBV18
j_gene: TRBJ2-7

CDR3aa: ASSLNTGQDEQF
d_gene: .
v_gene: TRBV5-5
j_gene: TRBJ2-1

CDR3aa: ASSPPLAGVTLNEQF
d_gene: TRBD2
v_gene: TRBV18
j_gene: TRBJ2-1